The entry that follows covers one T cell receptor (beta chain) sequence. The antigen is not known. This sample is part of a study of cytomegalovirus exposure and HLA in healthy donors. Overall study findings and caveats: Within the 100 to 150 validation repertoires, first-cohort TCR clusters tended to co-occur, according to a later analysis. Most TCR sequences were rare, but some public TCRs occurred in many donors. Reports credit the classifier with highly specific, highly sensitive diagnosis of cytomegalovirus status.

The donors were in the roughly 130-subject validation cohort; that cohort was separate from the roughly 700-subject first cohort. Sequencing was performed with immunoSEQ multiplex PCR; in TCRdb, only in-frame clones are kept and a portion is missing. The sample lists tens of thousands of clones, 90% to 95% seen once, with roughly 2.1% in the top ten. CDR1 SGDLS and CDR2 YYNGEE come from the germline V gene. The CDR3 is 15 residues long. V lost 0 bases to trimming and J lost 3 bases, with 13 bases between them. The chain is built from TRBV9 and TRBJ2-7, with a possible D match to TRBD1 (5 bases). Sequenced input: PBMCs. The clonotype was recovered from a woman between 18 and 29 years old in good health and CMV-seronegative. The CDR3 protein is CASSVARGWSYEQYF. The CDR3 DNA is TGTGCCAGCAGCGTAGCTAGGGGATGGAGCTACGAGCAGTACTTC.